These 28 T cell receptor beta chains were all obtained from the same sample, sequenced in a study of blood T cell repertoires in COVID-19. The data were produced by immunoSEQ multiplex PCR, yet TCRdb's version contains in-frame clones alone and is incomplete. The sample contains approximately 240,000 clones, 79% of which appear only once. Sequencing was done on a sample of peripheral blood. These receptor sequences come from a woman aged 40 to 50 with active or convalescent COVID-19.

The count of this clone is one. V gene TRBV2 combines with J gene TRBJ1-2, with 10 positions matching TRBD1. Unmatched junction bases numbered 6, after V lost 1 base and J lost 1 base. Germline V gives CDR1 SNHLY, CDR2 FYNNEI. The CDR3 loop spans 17 amino acids. In DNA form, the CDR3 reads TGTGCCAGCAGTGAAGGAGGGACAGGGGCCCTTAACTATGGCTACACCTTC. Translated, it gives CASSEGGTGALNYGYTF.

The chain couples TRBV4-2 to TRBJ1-6; D perhaps matches TRBD1 (6 bases). This CDR3 is 18 amino acids long. Germline-derived CDR1 and CDR2 are LGHNA and YNFKEQ. Between the trimmed V and J ends, which lost 0 bases and 6 bases, there was a span of 18 bases. Written as DNA, the CDR3 is TGTGCCAGCAGCCAAGAAATGGCCAGGGGAAGAATTAATTCACCCCTCCACTTT. Translated: CASSQEMARGRINSPLHF.

This rearrangement joins TRBV5-4 to TRBJ1-2; D not resolved. Germline V gene sequence: CDR1 SGHNT, CDR2 YYREEE (reference sequence). CDR3 size: 12 residues. Deletions cut 3 bases from V and 8 bases from J, with 11 bases between. The CDR3, as DNA: TGTGCCAGCAGCTCCGGACTGTTGGGCTACACCTTC. Translating gives CASSSGLLGYTF.

This clone occurred a few times. This sequence joins TRBV7-8 and TRBJ1-4; no definite D call. Germline V lookup: CDR1 SGHVS, CDR2 FQNEAQ. With 8 bases removed from V and 2 bases from J, the gap between germline ends came to 9 bases. The CDR3 is made up of 13 amino acids. Written as DNA, the CDR3 is TGTGCCAGCTCTCGGCGGACTAATGAAAAACTGTTTTTT. Its translation is CASSRRTNEKLFF.

CDR3 residues: CASTSLAGGLGEQFF. CDR3 sequence (DNA): TGTGCCAGCACCTCACTAGCGGGGGGGCTCGGTGAGCAGTTCTTC. The chain combines TRBV11-2 with TRBJ2-1, with TRBD2 matching over 13 bases. The germline CDR1 and CDR2 sequences are SGHAT and FQNNGV. The trim removed 7 bases at V and 9 bases at J, leaving 9 bases unmatched. The CDR3 is made up of 15 amino acids.

The chain joins TRBV2 to TRBJ1-2; 9 positions match TRBD1. J lost 7 bases, V lost 6 bases, and 9 bases had no gene match. CDR1 SNHLY and CDR2 FYNNEI come from the germline V gene. The length of the CDR3 is 14 residues. The CDR3 region has the DNA TGTGCCAGCAGGTTACAGGGGGCGAGCGGTGGCTACACCTTC. Amino acids: CASRLQGASGGYTF.

V and J are TRBV19 and TRBJ1-1; D remains unclear. Deletions cut 1 base from V and 4 bases from J, with 7 bases between. Germline V gene data show CDR1 as LNHDA and CDR2 as SQIVND (reference sequence). This CDR3 spans 13 amino acids. The CDR3: CASSIGLSTEAFF. Written as DNA, the CDR3 is TGTGCCAGTAGTATAGGTCTGTCCACTGAAGCTTTCTTT.

The rearrangement uses TRBV10-2 and TRBJ2-1, with unresolved D. V was clipped by 3 bases and J by 0 bases, with 9 bases between them. This CDR3 comprises 15 residues. Looked up from germline, CDR1 is WSHSY and CDR2 is SAAADI. The CDR3 DNA is TGCGCCAGCAGTGACTCGGTGAGCTCCTACAATGAGCAGTTCTTC. Its translation: CASSDSVSSYNEQFF.

The chain joins TRBV5-6 to TRBJ1-2, with D tentatively TRBD1 (5 bases). This CDR3 has 16 amino acids. Germline V gene sequence: CDR1 SGHDT, CDR2 YYEEEE. Trimming took off 4 bases at V and 3 bases at J, with 19 bases between the two ends. Here the CDR3 reads CASSPPGTRVDYGYTF. In nucleotides, the CDR3 is TGTGCCAGCAGCCCCCCCGGGACTAGGGTGGACTATGGCTACACCTTC.

The rearrangement joins TRBV19 to TRBJ1-4, with 7 bases lining up with TRBD1. Trimming removed 5 bases from V and 8 bases from J; junction bases left unmatched: 8. The V gene's germline CDR1 is LNHDA and CDR2 SQIVND (reference sequence). The CDR3 has 14 amino acids. CDR3 residues: CASSQSLDREKLFF. CDR3 DNA sequence: TGTGCCAGTAGTCAAAGTCTGGACAGGGAAAAACTGTTTTTT.

The gene calls are TRBV5-1 and TRBJ2-3; D not resolved. The CDR3 is 10 residues long. Trimming took off 6 bases at V and 3 bases at J, with 2 bases between the two ends. Looked up from germline, CDR1 is SGHRS and CDR2 is YFSETQ. CDR3 in DNA: TGCGCCAGCACGACAGATACGCAGTATTTT. This encodes CASTTDTQYF.

The gene calls are TRBV12-3 or TRBV12-4 and TRBJ2-5; D remains ambiguous. V dropped 5 bases and J dropped 2 bases, with 6 bases sitting between them. This CDR3 region has 12 residues. CDR3 protein: CASSNIQETQYF. CDR3 DNA: TGTGCCAGCAGTAATATACAAGAGACCCAGTACTTC.

The chain employs TRBV11-2 and TRBJ1-4; D ambiguous. V shed 5 bases and J shed 4 bases, with 8 bases lying between them. Per the germline V gene, CDR1 is SGHAT and CDR2 is FQNNGV. The CDR3 totals 13 residues. This CDR3 reads CASSLGLNEKLFF. In DNA form, the CDR3 reads TGTGCCAGCAGCCTGGGCCTTAATGAAAAACTGTTTTTT. The variable domain in full, completed from reference TRBV11-2 and TRBJ1-4, reads EAGVAQSPRYKIIEKRQSVAFWCNPISGHATLYWYQQILGQGPKLLIQFQNNGVVDDSQLPKDRFSAERLKGVDSTLKIQPAKLEDSAVYLCASSLGLNEKLFFGSGTQLSVL.

DNA of the CDR3: TGTGCCAGCAGCTCCCCGGGGTACAATGAGCAGTTCTTC. Translation gives CASSSPGYNEQFF. The V call is TRBV7-3, the J call TRBJ2-1, with D possibly TRBD2 on 5 matching bases. Looked up from germline, CDR1 is SGHTA and CDR2 is FQGTGA. CDR3 length equals 13 residues. Trimming took 4 bases from V and 4 from J, leaving 8 bases between them.

J is TRBJ2-3 and V is TRBV7-2; 8 bases are a match to TRBD2. J gave up 2 bases and V 5 bases, and 3 bases lay outside the gene matches. The V gene's germline CDR1 is SGHTA and CDR2 FQGNSA. This CDR3 contains 14 residues. Written as DNA, the CDR3 is TGTGCCAGCAGCCTTAGCGGGACCACAGATACGCAGTATTTT. Translation gives CASSLSGTTDTQYF.

This chain joins TRBV7-9 and TRBJ1-5, with unresolved D. The CDR3 totals 14 residues. Germline CDR1 and CDR2: SEHNR and FQNEAQ (reference sequence). V lost 2 bases to trimming and J lost 7 bases, with 12 bases between them. The CDR3 DNA is TGTGCCAGCAGCTTACAAGGTAGCGGCCAGCCCCAGCATTTT. Protein product: CASSLQGSGQPQHF.

The rearrangement joins TRBV5-1 to TRBJ2-1; D perhaps matches TRBD1 (6 bases). From germline, CDR1 is SGHRS and CDR2 YFSETQ. The V end lost 5 bases, the J end lost 5 bases, and 11 bases lay between the germline ends. This CDR3 is 13 amino acids long. CDR3 coding DNA: TGCGCCAGCAGGTGGGGGCAGGACAATGAGCAGTTCTTC. Protein: CASRWGQDNEQFF.

V gene TRBV11-2 combines with J gene TRBJ1-1; 9 positions match TRBD1. After removal of 6 bases from V and 1 base from J, the junction contained 9 bases not matched to a gene. The CDR3 extends over 16 amino acids. Germline-derived CDR1 and CDR2 are SGHAT and FQNNGV. This chain's CDR3 is CASSLTGGKWNTEAFF. CDR3 nucleotides: TGTGCCAGCAGTCTCACAGGGGGCAAATGGAACACTGAAGCTTTCTTT.

The V gene is TRBV7-6, the J gene TRBJ1-2; 10 positions match TRBD1. V was clipped by 4 bases and J by 7 bases; unmatched bases: 9. The CDR3 is 15 residues long. Germline CDR1 and CDR2: SGHVS and FNYEAQ. CDR3 coding DNA: TGTGCCAGCAGCTCCCCGACAGGGGGCTTTAGTGGCTACACCTTC. It translates to CASSSPTGGFSGYTF.

The chain joins TRBV27 to TRBJ2-5, with D hard to call. CDR3 length equals 13 residues. Germline CDR1 is MNHEY and CDR2 is SMNVEV (reference sequence). Trimming stripped 6 bases from V and 2 bases from J, with 10 bases between. The CDR3 nucleotides read TGTGCCAGCAGGGGCCGGTGGCAAGAGACCCAGTACTTC. This gives the protein CASRGRWQETQYF.

CDR3 in DNA: TGTGCCAGCAGTGACGGGACTAGCGGGTCTGAGCAGTTCTTC. Encoded protein: CASSDGTSGSEQFF. The V gene is TRBV6-4, the J gene TRBJ2-1, with 12 bases that match TRBD2. V was clipped by 2 bases and J by 9 bases; unmatched bases: 2. The CDR3 spans 14 residues. CDR1 and CDR2 from the germline V gene are MRHNA and SNTAGT.

V is TRBV5-6 and J is TRBJ2-2; no clear D. In germline, CDR1 is SGHDT, CDR2 YYEEEE. CDR3 length equals 13 residues. Trimming removed 0 bases at V and 4 bases at J, with 4 bases between. The CDR3 nucleotides read TGTGCCAGCAGCTTGGGGAGCACCGGGGAGCTGTTTTTT. Protein sequence: CASSLGSTGELFF.

This clone was observed a few times. The chain couples TRBV2 to TRBJ1-3; weak D call: TRBD1 (5 bases). This CDR3 is 15 amino acids long. Germline CDR1 is SNHLY and CDR2 is FYNNEI. Trimming removed 6 bases at V and 1 base at J, with 13 bases between. Here the CDR3 reads CASRAGVVSGNTIYF. The CDR3 DNA follows: TGTGCCAGCAGGGCGGGGGTAGTGTCTGGAAACACCATATATTTT.

The chain links TRBV11-2 to TRBJ1-6, with 7 bases fitting TRBD1. The V segment lost 5 bases and the J segment 8 bases; nucleotides outside the gene matches: 12. Germline CDR1 and CDR2: SGHAT and FQNNGV. This CDR3 is built from 16 residues. Here the CDR3 DNA reads TGTGCCAGCAGCCCCGTAAGGGGGCCGGTGGATTCACCCCTCCACTTT. This sequence encodes CASSPVRGPVDSPLHF.

The CDR3 DNA reads as TGTGCCAGCAGCTTAGGTCGGCTAGCGGGGGTACGGGAGACCCAGTACTTC. This encodes CASSLGRLAGVRETQYF. The rearrangement uses TRBV11-2 and TRBJ2-5, with TRBD2 matching 10 bases. The CDR3 consists of 17 residues. V lost 1 base to trimming and J lost 5 bases; unmatched junction nucleotides: 10. CDR1 is SGHAT and CDR2 is FQNNGV in the germline V gene.

This clone was found a few times. Other DNA sequences in the sample encode the same CDR3. The genes are TRBV7-3 and TRBJ2-2; 14 bases line up with TRBD2. With 5 bases clipped from V and 5 bases from J, the junction kept 4 bases outside the gene matches. The CDR3 length is 16 residues. Germline V gene data show CDR1 as SGHTA and CDR2 as FQGTGA. CDR3 nucleotide sequence: TGTGCCAGCAGCCTGGGACTAGCGGGGGCAACCGGGGAGCTGTTTTTT. This gives the protein CASSLGLAGATGELFF.

This clone was observed once. The J gene is TRBJ1-1, the V gene TRBV5-1; 7 nucleotides agree with TRBD1. The CDR3 is made up of 15 amino acids. Unmatched junction bases numbered 7, after V lost 4 bases and J lost 1 base. CDR1 is SGHRS, CDR2 YFSETQ, per germline. This CDR3 is CASSLLTGQNTEAFF. The CDR3 DNA reads TGCGCCAGCAGCCTACTGACAGGGCAGAACACTGAAGCTTTCTTT.

The rearrangement joins TRBV2 to TRBJ1-2, with a tentative D call TRBD1 (5 bases). The CDR3 length is 14 residues. Germline CDR1 SNHLY, CDR2 FYNNEI. V shed 2 bases and J shed 0 bases, with 7 bases lying between them. The CDR3 nucleotides are TGTGCCAGCAGTGAATGGGGGGCTAACTATGGCTACACCTTC. It translates to CASSEWGANYGYTF. Complete variable domain (other parts from reference TRBV2 and TRBJ1-2): EPEVTQTPSHQVTQMGQEVILRCVPISNHLYFYWYRQILGQKVEFLVSFYNNEISEKSEIFDDQFSVERPDGSNFTLKIRSTKLEDSAMYFCASSEWGANYGYTFGSGTRLTVV.